What follows are 10 T cell receptor beta chains derived from one specimen sequenced in a study of B cell selection in AIRE deficiency. The method was immunoSEQ multiplex PCR; TCRdb's version includes in-frame clones alone and lacks a portion of them. Altogether tens of thousands of clones are present, about 95% being singletons, with the ten largest covering around 2%. Regulatory T cells were sorted as CD4+CD25hiCD127low/negative. Specimen: Tregs sorted from PBMCs. These receptors all stem from a human donor with AIRE deficiency.

The chain combines TRBV6-5 with TRBJ1-6, with D unresolved. The CDR3 totals 16 residues. Looked up from germline, CDR1 is MNHEY and CDR2 is SVGAGI. V lost 0 bases and J lost 7, with 13 bases in between. The CDR3 region is CASSYSIGAPNSPLHF. CDR3 nucleotides: TGTGCCAGCAGTTACTCGATCGGAGCCCCAAATTCACCCCTCCACTTT.

The rearrangement joins TRBV19 to TRBJ2-6, with TRBD2 matching over 7 bases. Germline V gene lookup returns CDR1 LNHDA and CDR2 SQIVND (reference sequence). The CDR3 has 17 amino acids. V was clipped by 9 bases and J by 0 bases; unmatched bases: 11. CDR3 loop: CARWLSAGRSGANVLTF. CDR3 DNA: TGTGCCAGGTGGCTTTCAGCGGGACGCTCTGGGGCCAACGTCCTGACTTTC.

This chain links TRBV27 with TRBJ2-5; the D is unclear. Germline CDR1 and CDR2: MNHEY and SMNVEV (reference sequence). This CDR3 is built from 14 residues. V lost 6 bases to trimming and J lost 2 bases, with 13 bases between them. CDR3 coding DNA: TGTGCCAGCAGCCGTGGACGCATACAAGAGACCCAGTACTTC. This gives the protein CASSRGRIQETQYF.

The chain couples TRBV11-2 to TRBJ2-7, with TRBD1 matching over 8 bases. CDR3 length equals 15 residues. Germline V gene data show CDR1 as SGHAT and CDR2 as FQNNGV. Losses at the gene ends were 6 bases for V and 4 bases for J; bases not matched to a gene: 11. CDR3 amino acids: CASSQRGTGTYEQYF. The CDR3 coding sequence is TGTGCCAGCAGTCAACGCGGGACAGGTACATACGAGCAGTACTTC. Complete variable domain (other parts from reference TRBV11-2 and TRBJ2-7): EAGVAQSPRYKIIEKRQSVAFWCNPISGHATLYWYQQILGQGPKLLIQFQNNGVVDDSQLPKDRFSAERLKGVDSTLKIQPAKLEDSAVYLCASSQRGTGTYEQYFGPGTRLTVT.

The chain employs TRBV5-6 and TRBJ1-2; D not certain. Germline V gene lookup returns CDR1 SGHDT and CDR2 YYEEEE. This CDR3 comprises 15 residues. V was shortened by 5 bases and J by 3 bases, with 17 bases between the two germline ends. The CDR3 reads CASRRNVSRHYGYTF. In nucleotides, the CDR3 is TGTGCCAGCAGACGGAATGTGTCTAGACACTATGGCTACACCTTC.

The chain links TRBV7-2 to TRBJ1-2, with D hard to call. This CDR3 contains 13 residues. Trimming cost V 5 bases and J 0 bases, with 7 bases left between them. CDR1 and CDR2 (germline): SGHTA, FQGNSA. CDR3 DNA sequence: TGTGCCAGCAGCCTGGATCCTAACTATGGCTACACCTTC. Amino acids: CASSLDPNYGYTF.

This clone showed up just once. The chain recombines TRBV29-1 with TRBJ1-2; 8 bases line up with TRBD1. Per the germline V gene, CDR1 is SQVTM and CDR2 is ANQGSEA. This CDR3 has 13 amino acids. With V trimmed by 6 bases and J by 4 bases, 7 bases remained unmatched. CDR3 residues: CSVHRGYGYGYTF. The CDR3 DNA sequence: TGCAGCGTGCACAGGGGGTATGGCTATGGCTACACCTTC.

In DNA form, the CDR3 reads TGTGCCAGCAGCCCTGGGGCAGAGAACACTGAAGCTTTCTTT. Protein sequence: CASSPGAENTEAFF. The genes are TRBV7-9 and TRBJ1-1, with D tentatively TRBD1 (5 bases). This CDR3 has 14 residues. Between the trimmed V and J ends, which lost 5 bases and 1 base, there was a span of 11 bases. Germline V gives CDR1 SEHNR, CDR2 FQNEAQ (reference sequence).

V usage is TRBV28 and J usage is TRBJ1-2, with D tentatively TRBD1 (5 bases). Between the trimmed V and J ends, which lost 1 base and 5 bases, there was a span of 17 bases. The CDR3 runs 16 residues. CDR1 and CDR2 (germline): MDHEN, SYDVKM. The CDR3, as DNA: TGTGCCAGCAGTTTATTCTATCGCGAAGGGGCTTATGGCTACACCTTC. As protein: CASSLFYREGAYGYTF.

The J gene is TRBJ2-7, the V gene TRBV5-6; D is ambiguous. CDR3 length equals 13 residues. V shed 5 bases and J shed 0 bases, with 9 bases lying between them. CDR1 is SGHDT, CDR2 YYEEEE, per germline. In DNA form, the CDR3 reads TGTGCCAGCAGGCGACGTAGCTCCTACGAGCAGTACTTC. Encoded protein: CASRRRSSYEQYF.